The 14 T cell receptor beta chains presented below share a single source sample, sequenced in a study of blood T cells in healthy people across ages (dated by TCRdb to the mid-2010s). Libraries came from 5' RACE. The run used an Illumina HiSeq 2500. A second PCR of roughly 6 to 11 cycles was run with a J-beta primer mix and a sample-barcoded 5' primer. TCRdb redid the processing of the public reads, applying fastp at Q25 and MiXCR, and retained in-frame beta chains. For every CDR3 protein sequence, its rows merge into one entry that carries the most common genes and DNA. The sample table holds hundreds of thousands of distinct CDR3 sequences, of which about 21% were seen once. The ten biggest clones cover approximately 3.7% of the sample. The sequenced sample consisted of blood. These receptors were taken from a man between 70 and 80 years old in good health.

This clonotype appeared a few times. The chain combines TRBV20-1 with TRBJ2-1, with 13 bases fitting TRBD2. J lost 4 bases, V lost 5 bases, and 8 bases had no gene match. CDR1 DFQATT and CDR2 SNEGSKA come from the germline V gene (reference sequence). The CDR3 contains 16 residues. The CDR3 nucleotides are TGCAGTGCTGCAAGACTAGCGGGAGGCCGTTACAATGAGCAGTTCTTC. Encoded protein: CSAARLAGGRYNEQFF.

The rearrangement uses TRBV4-3 and TRBJ2-7; tentative D call: TRBD2 (5 bases). This CDR3 has 15 amino acids. Deletions cut 4 bases from V and 0 bases from J, with 13 bases between. Germline loops: CDR1 LGHNA, CDR2 YSLEER. The CDR3 protein is CASSLGGPSSYEQYF. DNA for the CDR3: TGCGCCAGCAGCCTGGGCGGGCCGAGCTCCTACGAGCAGTACTTC.

The table lists this clonotype with a few counts. The V and J genes are TRBV20-1 and TRBJ2-1, with 10 bases identical to TRBD2. The V and J ends lost 6 bases and 5 bases, in that order; junction bases with no gene match: 7. This CDR3 is built from 14 residues. Germline loops: CDR1 DFQATT, CDR2 SNEGSKA (reference sequence). This CDR3 reads CSASSGRANNEQFF. DNA for the CDR3: TGCAGTGCCAGCAGCGGGAGGGCGAACAATGAGCAGTTCTTC.

A few counts support this clonotype. The genes are TRBV2 and TRBJ2-5; D perhaps matches TRBD2 (5 bases). The CDR3 consists of 16 residues. V gave up 3 bases and J gave up 1 base, with 15 bases separating them. Germline CDR1 and CDR2: SNHLY and FYNNEI. CDR3 region: CASSEGEGWTQETQYF. CDR3 sequence (DNA): TGTGCCAGCAGTGAGGGTGAGGGATGGACCCAAGAGACCCAGTACTTC.

V usage is TRBV28 and J usage is TRBJ2-3; no definite D call. With 6 bases removed from V and 0 bases from J, the gap between germline ends came to 13 bases. Germline assignment: CDR1 MDHEN and CDR2 SYDVKM. The CDR3 extends over 15 amino acids. The CDR3 region is CASSPGGASTDTQYF. The CDR3 DNA reads as TGTGCCAGCAGCCCAGGCGGAGCGAGCACAGATACGCAGTATTTT.

The chain is built from TRBV6-5 and TRBJ2-1; 11 bases are shared with TRBD1. The CDR3 extends over 16 amino acids. V lost 3 bases to trimming and J lost 7 bases; unmatched junction nucleotides: 8. CDR1 MNHEY and CDR2 SVGAGI come from the germline V gene. The CDR3 DNA sequence: TGTGCCAGCAGTTATCGTCGGGGACAGGGGGAGAATGAGCAGTTCTTC. Its protein product is CASSYRRGQGENEQFF.

This clonotype appeared a few times. The CDR3 sequence is CASSPLDDPTGELFF. CDR3 nucleotides: TGTGCCAGCTCACCACTTGATGACCCCACCGGGGAGCTGTTTTTT. This sequence joins TRBV18 and TRBJ2-2; D is undetermined. The germline V and J ends were trimmed by 1 base and 4 bases, with 10 bases remaining between them. In germline, CDR1 is KGHSH, CDR2 LQKENI. There are 15 residues in the CDR3.

This clonotype has more than one count but fewer than ten. The chain joins TRBV5-1 to TRBJ2-3; D ambiguous. The CDR3 has 13 amino acids. Trimming took 2 bases from V and 2 from J, leaving 6 bases between them. In germline, CDR1 is SGHRS, CDR2 YFSETQ. The chain's CDR3 is CASSFEDTDTQYF. In nucleotides, the CDR3 is TGCGCCAGCAGCTTCGAGGACACAGATACGCAGTATTTT.

The chain couples TRBV2 to TRBJ2-7; tentatively, D is TRBD2 (6 bases). The germline V gene has CDR1 SNHLY and CDR2 FYNNEI. V dropped 1 base and J dropped 1 base, with 17 bases sitting between them. The CDR3 extends over 17 amino acids. In nucleotides, the CDR3 is TGTGCCAGCAGTGAAGGTAGACTAGTTTTAGGTTCCTACGAGCAGTACTTC. Amino acids: CASSEGRLVLGSYEQYF.

This clonotype was seen a few times. The rearrangement joins TRBV12-3 or TRBV12-4 to TRBJ1-6; TRBD1 matches 12 bases. The V gene end was trimmed by 7 bases and the J gene end by 4 bases; junction bases not matched to a gene: 5. The length of the CDR3 is 16 residues. The CDR3 sequence: CASTSGQGAYNSPLHF. The CDR3 coding sequence is TGTGCCAGCACTTCGGGACAGGGGGCTTATAATTCACCCCTCCACTTT.

The chain joins TRBV7-2 to TRBJ1-2; D is unresolved. This CDR3 region has 16 residues. The ends were cut back, 5 bases at V and 2 bases at J, with 18 bases in the middle. CDR1 SGHTA and CDR2 FQGNSA come from the germline V gene. CDR3: CASSPGNSGLNYGYTF. CDR3 DNA sequence: TGTGCCAGCAGCCCCGGGAACAGTGGGCTAAACTATGGCTACACCTTC.

This clonotype has a handful of counts. The chain employs TRBV20-1 and TRBJ2-3, with 14 bases identical to TRBD2. This CDR3 is 20 amino acids long. With V trimmed by 1 base and J by 0 bases, 12 bases remained unmatched. Germline values: CDR1 DFQATT, CDR2 SNEGSKA (reference sequence). Here the CDR3 DNA reads TGCAGTGCTAGAGCCCCCCGCGGACTAGCGGGAGGACGAAGCACAGATACGCAGTATTTT. Protein: CSARAPRGLAGGRSTDTQYF.

This clonotype was observed a few times. The chain is built from TRBV6-2 or TRBV6-3 and TRBJ2-5, with 12 bases aligning to TRBD2. The J call may be faulty, since TRBJ2-7 better matches the DNA end. The CDR3 length is 17 residues. Germline assignment: CDR1 MNHEY and CDR2 SVGEGT. The CDR3 here is CASTTALRTSGTYEQYF. For the CDR3, the DNA is TGTGCCAGCACGACAGCCTTGCGGACTAGCGGGACCTACGAGCAGTACTTC.

This clonotype was detected only a few times. CDR3: CASSYSGQGETQYF. CDR3 DNA sequence: TGCGCCAGCAGCTACTCAGGACAGGGAGAGACCCAGTACTTC. This chain joins TRBV5-1 and TRBJ2-5; 8 bases are shared with TRBD1. CDR3 size: 14 residues. CDR1 and CDR2 (germline): SGHRS, YFSETQ. V was clipped by 3 bases and J by 4 bases; unmatched bases: 5. The full variable domain, in which reference TRBV5-1 and TRBJ2-5 provide the parts outside the CDR3, is KAGVTQTPRYLIKTRGQQVTLSCSPISGHRSVSWYQQTPGQGLQFLFEYFSETQRNKGNFPGRFSGRQFSNSRSEMNVSTLELGDSALYLCASSYSGQGETQYFGPGTRLLVL.